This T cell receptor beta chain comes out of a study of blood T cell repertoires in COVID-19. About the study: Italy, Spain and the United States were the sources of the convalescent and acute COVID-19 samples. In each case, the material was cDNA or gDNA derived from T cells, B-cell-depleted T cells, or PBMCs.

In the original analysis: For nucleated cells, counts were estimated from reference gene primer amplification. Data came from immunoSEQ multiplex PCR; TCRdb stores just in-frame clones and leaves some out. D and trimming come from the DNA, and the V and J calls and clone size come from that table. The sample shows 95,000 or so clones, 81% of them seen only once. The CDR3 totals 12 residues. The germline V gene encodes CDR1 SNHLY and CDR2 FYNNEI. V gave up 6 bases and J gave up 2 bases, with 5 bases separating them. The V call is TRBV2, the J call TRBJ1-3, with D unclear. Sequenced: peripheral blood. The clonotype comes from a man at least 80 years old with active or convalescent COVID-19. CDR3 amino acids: CASRAAGNTIYF. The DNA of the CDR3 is TGTGCCAGCAGGGCAGCTGGAAACACCATATATTTT.